The present TCR beta chain was sequenced within a study of cytomegalovirus exposure and HLA in healthy donors. PCR involved 60 Vbeta and 13 Jbeta primers. TCRdb's copy holds only in-frame clones and misses some; the assay was immunoSEQ multiplex PCR. The table has 90,000 to 110,000 clones, 83% seen once. Donors were nominally healthy when sampled, though unrecorded immune exposures were likely. Germline CDR1 reads SGHRS; CDR2 reads YFSETQ. With 4 bases clipped from V and 4 bases from J, the junction kept 4 bases outside the gene matches. This CDR3 is 14 amino acids long. A word on this clone: Antigen unknown.

Study observations and caveats: Further analysis, carried out later, found HLA-associated TCR beta chains more clonally expanded than equally common other chains. Accurate predictions that matched the HLA-A and HLA-B alleles of most subjects were reportedly made from TCR beta sequences. The listing of 150 or so TCR beta chains classed them as cytomegalovirus-associated.

The sample consisted of PBMCs. V gene TRBV5-1 combines with J gene TRBJ2-1; 8 bases fit TRBD1. The receptor's source is a man younger than 35 in good health and CMV-seronegative. The CDR3 nucleotides are TGCGCCAGCAGCCCACAGGGGGGATACAATGAGCAGTTCTTC. Encoded protein: CASSPQGGYNEQFF.